The rows below give T cell receptor beta chains drawn from one sample of a study of T cells in localized non-small cell lung cancer. TCRdb's table, derived via immunoSEQ multiplex PCR, lists solely in-frame clones and lacks some. The data show tens of thousands of clones, with 93% seen just once and 7.9% held by the top ten. The specimen was peripheral blood, collected before any cancer treatment. The receptors derive from a female donor of 60 years or more with stage I lung adenocarcinoma. CDR3s leave out the opening cysteine and the closing phenylalanine or tryptophan. Clone size is stated in some rows and not others, as once, few, many or a class when expanded.

len,abundance,j_gene,v_gene,CDR3aa
16,-,TRBJ2-3,TRBV7-9,ASSLKQGTSGSTDTQY
11,-,TRBJ1-2,TRBV27,ASSLRGRGGYT
15,-,TRBJ2-4,TRBV7-2,ASSPTTGQLAKNIQY
13,-,TRBJ1-6,TRBV19,ASSIPGQGLWALH
12,-,TRBJ1-1,TRBV7-9,ASSLREGDTEAF
16,-,TRBJ2-3,TRBV19,ASSILVRGLAGVDTQY
13,-,TRBJ2-5,TRBV9,ASRGLAGAQETQY
14,few,TRBJ2-4,TRBV5-4,ASTLGGDRAKNIQY
12,-,TRBJ1-1,TRBV19,ASSISRLDTEAF
13,-,TRBJ2-5,TRBV5-1,ASSFPGQGIETQY
9,-,TRBJ2-7,TRBV6-5,ASRSSYEQY
15,-,TRBJ1-1,TRBV7-2,ASSLGWGLGTNTEAF
12,-,TRBJ2-5,TRBV15,ATSRDLGRETQY
12,-,TRBJ2-3,TRBV7-3,ASSQGFATDTQY
14,-,TRBJ1-4,TRBV5-6,ASSLRGVRANEKLF
16,-,TRBJ2-2,TRBV15,ATSRDSLAGSNTGELF
14,once,TRBJ1-1,TRBV27,ASSFQFRGVDTEAF
17,-,TRBJ2-1,TRBV7-2,ASSLVRTSGLSSYNEQF
12,-,TRBJ2-5,TRBV6-4,ASSPPGGQETQY
12,-,TRBJ2-5,TRBV18,ASSPRDRQETQY
12,-,TRBJ2-5,TRBV21-1,ASSKGTRQETQY
13,-,TRBJ2-5,TRBV5-1,ASRGQALIQETQY
14,-,TRBJ1-1,TRBV9,ASSGGTGAEITEAF
13,-,TRBJ2-7,TRBV7-9,ASSLASGAFHEQY
11,-,TRBJ2-7,TRBV6-5,ASSERGFGEQY
13,-,TRBJ2-5,TRBV4-2,ASRFGEGAQETQY
12,-,TRBJ2-3,TRBV9,ASSPNTGKNTQY
10,-,TRBJ1-3,TRBV29-1,SVGNAGNTIY
15,-,TRBJ2-2,TRBV19,ASSIVLWDSFTGELF
11,-,TRBJ1-5,TRBV7-2,ASSLGVNQPQH
13,-,TRBJ2-6,TRBV2,ASSVQGTGANVLT
14,-,TRBJ1-5,TRBV4-3,ASSQRVGADHQPQH
12,-,TRBJ2-7,TRBV28,ASSRAGVSYEQY
16,-,TRBJ1-3,TRBV4-2,ASSQVSRTADSGNTIY
11,-,TRBJ2-1,TRBV6-1,ASSGLTYNEQF
10,once,TRBJ1-3,TRBV28,ASRPSPDTIY
18,-,TRBJ2-6,TRBV5-1,ASSYSTGTGVGSGANVLT
12,-,TRBJ1-1,TRBV28,ASSLPRALTEAF
13,-,TRBJ2-2,TRBV4-1,ASSHVGQGTGELF
16,once,TRBJ1-3,TRBV7-6,ASSLSASTQSSGNTIY
13,-,TRBJ1-1,TRBV4-3,ASSQWTGLGIEAF
11,once,TRBJ2-3,TRBV25-1,ASSELAGDTQY
11,-,TRBJ1-1,TRBV9,ASSAHQITEAF
13,-,TRBJ1-5,TRBV5-1,ASSLGTGLFQPQH
14,-,TRBJ2-6,TRBV19,ASSIWTVSGANVLT
10,-,TRBJ1-2,TRBV27,ASSFAGGSYT
14,-,TRBJ1-2,TRBV2,ASSPSMIRDDYGYT
12,-,TRBJ2-2,TRBV10-1,ASSGGSGTGELF
9,-,TRBJ2-7,TRBV27,ASSLTFEQY
12,once,TRBJ2-2,TRBV19,ASTGRGSTGELF